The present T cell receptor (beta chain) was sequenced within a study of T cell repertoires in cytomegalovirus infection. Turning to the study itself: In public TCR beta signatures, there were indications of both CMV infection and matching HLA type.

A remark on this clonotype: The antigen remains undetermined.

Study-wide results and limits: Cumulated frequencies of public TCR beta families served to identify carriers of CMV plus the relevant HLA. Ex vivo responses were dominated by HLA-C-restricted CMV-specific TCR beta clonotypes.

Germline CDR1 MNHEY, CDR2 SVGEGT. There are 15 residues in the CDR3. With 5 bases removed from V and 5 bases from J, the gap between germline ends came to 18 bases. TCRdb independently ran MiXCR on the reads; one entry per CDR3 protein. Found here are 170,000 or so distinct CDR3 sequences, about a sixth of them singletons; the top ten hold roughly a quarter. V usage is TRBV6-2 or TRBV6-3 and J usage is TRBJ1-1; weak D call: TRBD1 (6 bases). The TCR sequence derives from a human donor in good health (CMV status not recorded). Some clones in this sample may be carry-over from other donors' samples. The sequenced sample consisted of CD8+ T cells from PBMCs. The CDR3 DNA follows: TGTGCCAGCAGTAACCAATGGGGGCGGGTTACTGAAGCTTTCTTT. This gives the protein CASSNQWGRVTEAFF.